The 2 T cell receptor beta chains presented below share a single source sample, sequenced in a study of cytomegalovirus exposure and HLA in healthy donors. Vbeta (60) and Jbeta (13) primers were used in the PCR. The table came from immunoSEQ multiplex PCR; TCRdb's copy has only in-frame clones and leaves some out. The sample holds roughly 120,000 clones, about 73% seen once. Sequenced sample: PBMCs. These receptors were obtained from a woman between 40 and 55 years old in good health and CMV-seronegative.

In its sample, this clone was seen a few times. V usage is TRBV9 and J usage is TRBJ1-1; D may be TRBD1 (6 bases). V was cut by 1 base and J by 1 base, with 11 bases left in between. This CDR3 is 15 amino acids long. Germline V gene data show CDR1 as SGDLS and CDR2 as YYNGEE. CDR3: CASSVRPGQNTEAFF. CDR3 DNA: TGTGCCAGCAGCGTAAGGCCGGGACAGAACACTGAAGCTTTCTTT.

The V gene is TRBV10-3, the J gene TRBJ2-1; D is possibly TRBD2 (6 bases). The V end lost 2 bases, the J end lost 2 bases, and 10 bases lay between the germline ends. The CDR3 is 15 residues long. Germline CDR1 reads ENHRY; CDR2 reads SYGVKD. CDR3 in amino acids: CAISELGGTYNEQFF. In nucleotides, the CDR3 is TGTGCCATCAGTGAGCTGGGGGGAACCTACAATGAGCAGTTCTTC.